A single sample is the source of the 23 T cell receptor beta chains below, sequenced in a study of T cell responses to AZD1222 COVID-19 vaccine. Assay: immunoSEQ multiplex PCR; the TCRdb copy retains only in-frame clones and omits some. The data contain tens of thousands of clones, roughly 80% of them singletons. The sequences come from peripheral blood, collected 28 days after the second AZD1222 dose. These receptors were obtained from an adult who received the AZD1222 COVID-19 vaccine.

The chain couples TRBV9 to TRBJ2-1, with D uncertain. CDR3 length: 15 amino acids. Germline CDR1 SGDLS, CDR2 YYNGEE. Between the trimmed V and J ends, which lost 0 bases and 0 bases, there was a span of 7 bases. The CDR3 region has the DNA TGTGCCAGCAGCGTAGTGGGTAGCTCCTACAATGAGCAGTTCTTC. It translates to CASSVVGSSYNEQFF.

The count of this clone is one. The chain recombines TRBV19 with TRBJ1-5; D gene uncertain. Germline-derived CDR1 and CDR2 are LNHDA and SQIVND (reference sequence). The CDR3 is 12 residues long. The ends were cut back, 6 bases at V and 0 bases at J, with 3 bases in the middle. The CDR3, as DNA: TGTGCCAGTAGCGATAGCAATCAGCCCCAGCATTTT. It codes for CASSDSNQPQHF. Looking up the rest from reference TRBV19 and TRBJ1-5 gives the full variable domain: DGGITQSPKYLFRKEGQNVTLSCEQNLNHDAMYWYRQDPGQGLRLIYYSQIVNDFQKGDIAEGYSVSREKKESFPLTVTSAQKNPTAFYLCASSDSNQPQHFGDGTRLSIL.

The chain employs TRBV19 and TRBJ2-1; D not resolved. CDR3 length: 15 amino acids. Germline V CDR1 and CDR2: LNHDA, SQIVND (reference sequence). V lost 3 bases, J lost 0 bases, and 9 bases lay in between. Written as DNA, the CDR3 is TGTGCCAGTAGTATCCTCCTTAGCTCCTACAATGAGCAGTTCTTC. Its translation is CASSILLSSYNEQFF.

V and J are TRBV20-1 and TRBJ2-7; 10 bases map to TRBD1. Trimming took 3 bases from V and 5 from J; bases not matched to a gene: 4. Germline CDR1 and CDR2: DFQATT and SNEGSKA (reference sequence). This CDR3 is built from 13 residues. As DNA, the CDR3 is TGCAGTGCTAGTAGGGACAGGGGCCACGAGCAGTACTTC. It translates to CSASRDRGHEQYF.

This clone was seen only a few times. The chain's CDR3 is CASSSTGTWGYF. The CDR3 DNA reads as TGTGCCAGCAGCTCTACGGGAACTTGGGGATATTTT. The chain couples TRBV11-2 to TRBJ1-3; the D is unclear. With 4 bases removed from V and 15 bases from J, the gap between germline ends came to 16 bases. Germline CDR1 is SGHAT and CDR2 is FQNNGV. The CDR3 runs to 12 residues.

This clone was seen once. The chain is built from TRBV30 and TRBJ2-7; D is possibly TRBD2 (6 bases). The germline CDR1 and CDR2 sequences are GTSNPN and SVGIG (reference sequence). The CDR3 loop spans 14 amino acids. Trimming pared 0 bases from V and 9 bases from J, leaving 18 bases between. CDR3 sequence reads: CAWSVLGGLGAQYF. CDR3 bases: TGTGCCTGGAGTGTCCTGGGAGGCCTCGGGGCGCAGTACTTC. The whole variable domain, filled in from reference TRBV30 and TRBJ2-7, reads SQTIHQWPATLVQPVGSPLSLECTVEGTSNPNLYWYRQAAGRGLQLLFYSVGIGQISSEVPQNLSASRPQDRQFILSSKKLLLSDSGFYLCAWSVLGGLGAQYFGPGTRLTVT.

This clone showed up many times. CDR3 DNA sequence: TGTGCCAGCAGCCAAGGGGCAGGGATGTTAAATGAAAAACTGTTTTTT. Protein sequence: CASSQGAGMLNEKLFF. The V and J genes are TRBV3-1 (or the pseudogene TRBV3-2) and TRBJ1-4; D might be TRBD1 (5 bases). The CDR3 loop spans 16 amino acids. The germline gives CDR1 LGHDT, CDR2 YNNKEL (reference sequence). Trimming removed 1 base at V and 5 bases at J, with 14 bases between.

The CDR3: CASSVTTGVDNYGYTF. CDR3 nucleotides: TGTGCCAGCAGCGTAACGACAGGGGTGGATAACTATGGCTACACCTTC. This chain joins TRBV9 and TRBJ1-2; 8 bases map to TRBD1. Germline V gene sequence: CDR1 SGDLS, CDR2 YYNGEE. CDR3 length: 16 residues. V shed 1 base and J 1 base; nucleotides not matched to a gene: 6.

The chain has TRBV4-1 and TRBJ1-1; no definite D call. The V and J ends lost 0 bases and 11 bases respectively, with 13 bases between them. The CDR3 totals 13 residues. CDR1 and CDR2 (germline): MGHRA, YSYEKL. The CDR3 loop is CASSQEVRDTAFF. The CDR3, as DNA: TGCGCCAGCAGCCAAGAGGTTCGGGATACGGCTTTCTTT.

The chain joins TRBV27 to TRBJ2-1; 7 nucleotides line up with TRBD1. Germline values: CDR1 MNHEY, CDR2 SMNVEV (reference sequence). Germline trimming cut 9 bases from V and 5 bases from J; bases unmatched to any gene: 10. The CDR3 totals 14 residues. CDR3 residues: CASHKDRVDNEQFF. DNA of the CDR3: TGTGCCAGTCATAAAGACAGGGTAGACAATGAGCAGTTCTTC.

The chain joins TRBV7-2 to TRBJ1-5; D remains ambiguous. V was shortened by 11 bases and J by 1 base, with 9 bases between the two germline ends. The CDR3 covers 12 residues. Germline V gives CDR1 SGHTA, CDR2 FQGNSA. The chain's CDR3 is CASRASNQPQHF. The CDR3 nucleotides are TGTGCCTCTCGGGCAAGCAATCAGCCCCAGCATTTT. Full variable domain (missing parts from reference TRBV7-2 and TRBJ1-5): GAGVSQSPSNKVTEKGKDVELRCDPISGHTALYWYRQSLGQGLEFLIYFQGNSAPDKSGLPSDRFSAERTGGSVSTLTIQRTQQEDSAVYLCASRASNQPQHFGDGTRLSIL.

The chain carries TRBV11-2 and TRBJ2-7, with unresolved D. V lost 2 bases and J 0 bases, leaving 8 bases between the germline ends. The CDR3 is made up of 14 amino acids. The germline gives CDR1 SGHAT, CDR2 FQNNGV. The CDR3 reads CASSLQWLSYEQYF. CDR3 in DNA: TGTGCCAGCAGCTTACAGTGGCTCTCCTACGAGCAGTACTTC.

This clone was seen a handful of times. The rearrangement uses TRBV5-4 and TRBJ2-3; D not certain. In germline, CDR1 is SGHNT, CDR2 YYREEE (reference sequence). The CDR3 is 13 residues long. The V end was cut by 3 bases, the J end by 5 bases, with 10 bases between. CDR3 DNA sequence: TGTGCCAGCAGCTCGGAGTATGGAGATACGCAGTATTTT. As protein: CASSSEYGDTQYF.

The V gene is TRBV11-2, the J gene TRBJ2-5, with a weak D call TRBD2 (5 bases). In germline, CDR1 is SGHAT, CDR2 FQNNGV. The germline V and J ends were trimmed by 6 bases and 5 bases, with 10 bases remaining between them. The CDR3 is 12 residues long. The CDR3 here is CASSLRVETQYF. The CDR3, as DNA: TGTGCCAGCAGTTTGCGGGTGGAGACCCAGTACTTC.

DNA for the CDR3: TGTGCCACCCTTTCGGGTCTCTCCTACGAGCAGTACTTC. Amino acids: CATLSGLSYEQYF. The chain is built from TRBV28 and TRBJ2-7; D uncertain. The CDR3 sequence is 13 residues long. The V end was cut by 10 bases, the J end by 0 bases, with 13 bases between. Per germline, CDR1 MDHEN and CDR2 SYDVKM.

The V and J genes are TRBV5-1 and TRBJ2-1; D call uncertain. CDR1 and CDR2 from the germline V gene are SGHRS and YFSETQ. The CDR3 loop spans 21 amino acids. Trimming removed 0 bases at V and 0 bases at J, with 25 bases between. Here the CDR3 reads CASSLGPLGNQRQSSYNEQFF. CDR3 DNA sequence: TGCGCCAGCAGCTTGGGCCCCCTAGGCAACCAACGCCAGAGCTCCTACAATGAGCAGTTCTTC.

The rearrangement joins TRBV12-3 or TRBV12-4 to TRBJ2-7; D tentatively reads TRBD1 or TRBD2 (6 bases each). The V end lost 1 base, the J end lost 9 bases, and 13 bases lay between the germline ends. The CDR3 sequence is 13 residues long. The CDR3 spells CASSLVGGGGQYF. The CDR3 DNA follows: TGTGCCAGCAGTTTAGTAGGAGGGGGAGGGCAGTACTTC.

A word on this clone: Other DNA sequences in this specimen translate into the identical CDR3. The gene calls are TRBV18 and TRBJ1-1, with unresolved D. Trimming took off 3 bases at V and 1 base at J, with 6 bases between the two ends. Germline CDR1 is KGHSH and CDR2 is LQKENI. The CDR3 contains 13 residues. The CDR3 here is CASSPMGNTEAFF. For the CDR3, the DNA is TGTGCCAGCTCACCGATGGGGAACACTGAAGCTTTCTTT.

The CDR3 loop reads CASSKGQLNYGYTF. The CDR3 region has the DNA TGTGCCAGCAGCAAGGGACAGCTTAACTATGGCTACACCTTC. This sequence joins TRBV14 and TRBJ1-2, with TRBD1 identical over 7 bases. This CDR3 contains 14 residues. Germline values: CDR1 SGHDN, CDR2 FVKESK. V gave up 5 bases and J gave up 1 base; unmatched junction bases: 4. Drawing the rest from reference TRBV14 and TRBJ1-2, the complete variable domain is EAGVTQFPSHSVIEKGQTVTLRCDPISGHDNLYWYRRVMGKEIKFLLHFVKESKQDESGMPNNRFLAERTGGTYSTLKVQPAELEDSGVYFCASSKGQLNYGYTFGSGTRLTVV.

The chain combines TRBV2 with TRBJ1-4; 11 nucleotides agree with TRBD1. V lost 7 bases to trimming and J lost 0 bases; unmatched junction nucleotides: 7. Germline-derived CDR1 and CDR2 are SNHLY and FYNNEI. The length of the CDR3 is 17 residues. CDR3 in DNA: TGTGCCAGCAACTATCCGGGACAGGGGGCAACTAATGAAAAACTGTTTTTT. Translated, it gives CASNYPGQGATNEKLFF.

This chain links TRBV5-6 with TRBJ1-2; weak D call: TRBD1 (6 bases). CDR3 size: 17 residues. The germline V gene has CDR1 SGHDT and CDR2 YYEEEE. V was clipped by 3 bases and J by 6 bases, with 24 bases between them. In nucleotides, the CDR3 is TGTGCCAGCAGCTCGGTTTTACAGGGTAGCTACTATGATGGCTACACCTTC. Translated, it gives CASSSVLQGSYYDGYTF.

This clone appeared a single time. The rearrangement joins TRBV29-1 to TRBJ2-1; 8 nucleotides agree with TRBD2. Germline loops: CDR1 SQVTM, CDR2 ANQGSEA. The CDR3 contains 13 residues. J lost 9 bases, V lost 4 bases, and 8 bases had no gene match. CDR3 region: CSVVRGGSVEQFF. In DNA, the CDR3 is TGCAGCGTTGTTCGCGGGGGGTCTGTTGAGCAGTTCTTC.

This chain uses TRBV2 with TRBJ1-5; D gene ambiguous. The CDR3 is made up of 13 amino acids. CDR1 is SNHLY, CDR2 FYNNEI, per germline. V was cut by 4 bases and J by 4 bases, with 8 bases left in between. CDR3 nucleotides: TGTGCCAGCAGTGTACAGTCTAATCAGCCCCAGCATTTT. Its translation: CASSVQSNQPQHF. The whole variable domain, remainder taken from reference TRBV2 and TRBJ1-5, is EPEVTQTPSHQVTQMGQEVILRCVPISNHLYFYWYRQILGQKVEFLVSFYNNEISEKSEIFDDQFSVERPDGSNFTLKIRSTKLEDSAMYFCASSVQSNQPQHFGDGTRLSIL.